This T cell receptor (beta chain) was sequenced in a study of shared clonotypes between healthy human individuals. Replicate PCRs run on sorted subsets employed about 220 ng DNA, approximately 30,000 T cell genomes. Produced via immunoSEQ multiplex PCR; TCRdb's table is partial and in-frame only. In the table there are millions of clones, over 85% of which are singletons. CDR3 length equals 15 residues. The V segment lost 7 bases and the J segment 5 bases; nucleotides outside the gene matches: 12. Germline loops: CDR1 MNHEY, CDR2 SMNVEV (reference sequence). To note about this clone: Its antigen is unidentified.

The study's findings and limits: Sample collection involved blood only; tissue repertoires are likely different. Several donors showed sharing of approximately 5% of naive CD4 clonotypes.

Those who donated, Caucasian adults without exception, all lived in Nashville, Tennessee. The rearrangement joins TRBV27 to TRBJ2-3; 7 bases are a match to TRBD2. The clonotype comes from a man younger than 35 in good health. The sample was naive CD4+ T cells sorted from blood. Subset denoted: CD45RA+ positively selected. This CDR3 is CASKPWEGLGDTQYF. The DNA of the CDR3 is TGTGCCAGCAAACCGTGGGAGGGCCTGGGAGATACGCAGTATTTT.